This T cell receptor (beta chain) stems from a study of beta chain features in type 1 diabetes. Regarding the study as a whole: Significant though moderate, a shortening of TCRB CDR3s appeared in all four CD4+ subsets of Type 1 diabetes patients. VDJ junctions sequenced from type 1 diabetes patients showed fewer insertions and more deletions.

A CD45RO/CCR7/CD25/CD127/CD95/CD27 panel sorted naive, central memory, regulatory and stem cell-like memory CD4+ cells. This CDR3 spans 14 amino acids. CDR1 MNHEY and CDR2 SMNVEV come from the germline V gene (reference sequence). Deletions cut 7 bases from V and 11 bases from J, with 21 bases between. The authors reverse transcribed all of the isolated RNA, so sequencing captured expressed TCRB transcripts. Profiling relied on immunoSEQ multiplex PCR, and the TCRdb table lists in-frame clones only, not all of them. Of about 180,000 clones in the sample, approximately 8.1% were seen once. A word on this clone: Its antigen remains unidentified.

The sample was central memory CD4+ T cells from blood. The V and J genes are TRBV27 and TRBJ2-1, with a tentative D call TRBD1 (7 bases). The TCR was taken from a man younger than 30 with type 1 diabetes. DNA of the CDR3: TGTGCCAGCACCCCGGCCGCAGGGGGGCGTCAGCAGTTCTTC. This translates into CASTPAAGGRQQFF.